These T cell receptor beta chains were read from a single sample in a study of CD8+ T cells in alopecia areata. Only in-frame clones appear in the TCRdb table, and some are missing; sequencing was by immunoSEQ multiplex PCR. The table includes around 70,000 clones, about 30% detected once. The material sequenced was CD8+ T cells sorted from blood, taken at week 4, from a patient treated with tofacitinib. These receptors all stem from a human donor with alopecia areata. Both conserved end residues are part of each CDR3. A D gene is named only where the DNA matches it firmly. For some rows the clone size is stated as once, few or many, or as a class when expanded; others skip it.

>few|TRBJ2-5|.|TRBV29-1
CSTWDPDGAQYF
TGCAGCACCTGGGACCCAGACGGGGCCCAGTACTTC
>.|TRBJ2-7|TRBD1|TRBV4-1
CASSQVTGGDYEQYF
TGCGCCAGCAGCCAGGTCACAGGGGGCGATTACGAGCAGTACTTC
>.|TRBJ2-1|TRBD2|TRBV6-4
CASSGKAGGPIDEQFF
TGTGCCAGCAGTGGCAAGGCGGGAGGGCCCATTGATGAGCAGTTCTTC
>once|TRBJ2-7|.|TRBV2
CASSEGPRGELEQYF
TGTGCCAGCAGTGAAGGTCCCAGGGGAGAGTTGGAGCAGTACTTC
>.|TRBJ2-3|.|TRBV29-1
CSGGARDTQYF
TGCAGCGGGGGGGCCCGGGATACGCAGTATTTT
>.|TRBJ2-1|TRBD2|TRBV5-1
CASSLQRDSYNEQFF
TGCGCCAGCAGCCTCCAGCGGGACTCCTACAATGAGCAGTTCTTC
>.|TRBJ2-5|TRBD1|TRBV29-1
CSVDRGPWETQYF
TGCAGCGTTGACAGGGGGCCTTGGGAGACCCAGTACTTC
>.|TRBJ2-5|TRBD1|TRBV11-2
CASSPRDREGETQYF
TGTGCCAGCAGCCCCCGGGACAGGGAGGGAGAGACCCAGTACTTC
>few|TRBJ2-7|.|TRBV11-2
CASSLGLASYEQYF
TGTGCCAGCAGCTTAGGGCTAGCTTCCTACGAGCAGTACTTC
>.|TRBJ2-3|TRBD2|TRBV9
CASSPPGLAGTDTQYF
TGTGCCAGCAGCCCCCCGGGACTAGCGGGCACAGATACGCAGTATTTT
>few|TRBJ2-6|.|TRBV29-1
CSVVGTGANVLTF
TGCAGCGTTGTTGGTACTGGGGCCAACGTCCTGACTTTC